This T cell receptor beta chain was obtained from a study of vaccination and CD4 T cells after COVID-19. Looking at the study overall: Convalescent participants consisted of six males and four females, two being Hispanic. Investigators sampled a few convalescent patients at day 14 and days 161 to 241 post-vaccination. The study, taken as a whole, reports: Spike mono-reactivity marked 304 of 307 vaccine-specific clones in convalescent patients.

Sequencing of cultured CD4+ T cell DNA used the Oncomine TCR Beta short-read assay. TCRdb reprocessed the PCR reads via MiXCR and lists one record per CDR3 protein. In the table there are fewer than 20,000 distinct CDR3 sequences, around 40% of which are singletons. As concerns this clonotype: Its specificity is not known. One end of the junction is discordant with germline, which a read error may explain.

The length of the CDR3 is 15 residues. Germline loops: CDR1 DFQATT, CDR2 SNEGSKA (reference sequence). Time point denoted: late sampling 161 to 241 days after vaccination in a few convalescent patients. Treatment in this sample: 10-day PBMC culture with coronavirus spike peptide pools or control peptides (ViraFEST assay). ViraFEST enlarged antigen-specific T cell populations with peptide pools and afterwards sequenced TCRs. The receptor's source is a human donor who had recovered from COVID-19. Here the sequenced sample was CD4+ T cells from blood, cultured in vitro, taken about 7 months after SARS-CoV-2 vaccination. The chain employs TRBV20-1 and TRBJ2-4; D gene uncertain. CDR3 sequence (DNA): TGCAGTGCTGGAGATCAAACAGTAGCCAAAAACATTCAGTACTTC. This encodes CSAGDQTVAKNIQYF.